These T cell receptor beta chains were read from a single sample in a study of T cell responses to AZD1222 COVID-19 vaccine. The protocol was immunoSEQ multiplex PCR, while the TCRdb copy is restricted to in-frame clones and leaves out a portion. There are about 140,000 clones in the sample; 70% to 90% occur only once, and around 5% lies in the top ten. The sequencing used peripheral blood, collected 28 days after the second AZD1222 dose. Receptors were obtained from an adult who received the AZD1222 COVID-19 vaccine. The CDR3 runs from the conserved cysteine through the conserved F or W. A D gene is named only where the DNA matches it firmly. The size field is filled for only some rows; it gives once, few, many or a size class.

J gene,V gene,clone size,D gene,CDR3 protein,CDR3 DNA
TRBJ1-2,TRBV19,NA,NA,CASSRGNYGYTF,TGTGCCAGTAGCAGGGGAAACTATGGCTACACCTTC
TRBJ2-1,TRBV3-1/TRBV3-2,NA,TRBD2,CASSLPAGVTFF,TGTGCCAGCAGCCTCCCAGCGGGGGTGACGTTCTTC
TRBJ2-2,TRBV7-9,NA,NA,CASSLENTGELFF,TGTGCCAGCAGCTTAGAGAACACCGGGGAGCTGTTTTTT
TRBJ1-1,TRBV12-3/TRBV12-4,NA,NA,CASSSSRNTEAFF,TGTGCCAGCAGTTCCTCAAGGAACACTGAAGCTTTCTTT
TRBJ1-1,TRBV7-9,NA,TRBD1,CASTRGGIGEAFF,TGTGCCAGCACCCGAGGGGGCATCGGGGAAGCTTTCTTT
TRBJ2-1,TRBV2,NA,TRBD2,CASRPGLALNEQFF,TGTGCCAGCAGGCCGGGACTAGCGTTAAATGAGCAGTTCTTC
TRBJ2-1,TRBV2,NA,TRBD2,CASSGKFRLAGNNEQFF,TGTGCCAGCAGTGGAAAGTTTCGACTAGCGGGTAACAATGAGCAGTTCTTC
TRBJ2-1,TRBV4-2,NA,TRBD2,CASSPSGGGYNEQFF,TGTGCCAGCAGCCCTAGCGGGGGAGGCTACAATGAGCAGTTCTTC
TRBJ2-3,TRBV5-1,NA,NA,CASSLQGYTDTQYF,TGCGCCAGCAGCTTACAGGGTTACACAGATACGCAGTATTTT
TRBJ2-7,TRBV23-1,few,NA,CASSLPWRGRTTYEQYF,TGCGCCAGCAGTCTCCCCTGGCGGGGGCGTACTACCTACGAGCAGTACTTC
TRBJ1-4,TRBV7-2,NA,TRBD1,CASSFNRGGSGEKLFF,TGTGCCAGCAGCTTCAACCGAGGGGGCAGTGGGGAAAAACTGTTTTTT
TRBJ2-5,TRBV12-3/TRBV12-4,NA,NA,CASRGDGETQYF,TGTGCCAGCAGAGGGGATGGGGAGACCCAGTACTTC
TRBJ1-1,TRBV5-4,once,TRBD1,CASSFPGTEAQTEAFF,TGTGCCAGCAGCTTCCCCGGGACAGAGGCACAAACTGAAGCTTTCTTT
TRBJ1-3,TRBV18,NA,NA,CASSQQGSGNTIYF,TGTGCCAGCTCTCAACAGGGATCGGGAAACACCATATATTTT
TRBJ1-6,TRBV27,NA,NA,CASSGGLRSPLHF,TGTGCCAGCAGTGGTGGTTTGCGCTCACCCCTCCACTTT
TRBJ2-1,TRBV5-1,NA,NA,CASSLKASAQNEQFF,TGCGCCAGCAGCTTGAAGGCTAGCGCGCAAAATGAGCAGTTCTTC
TRBJ1-2,TRBV10-3,NA,NA,CAIPLAEGYGYTF,TGTGCCATCCCCCTAGCGGAGGGTTATGGCTACACCTTC
TRBJ2-3,TRBV6-6,once,TRBD2,CAGNGGGDTQYF,TGTGCCGGTAACGGGGGGGGAGATACGCAGTATTTT
TRBJ2-1,TRBV13,NA,NA,CASSPSRQNEQFF,TGTGCCAGCAGCCCTAGCAGGCAAAATGAGCAGTTCTTC
TRBJ2-7,TRBV4-1,NA,TRBD1,CASSQGQGAYEQYF,TGCGCCAGCAGCCAAGGACAGGGGGCCTACGAGCAGTACTTC
TRBJ1-3,TRBV6-5,NA,NA,CASRPDRGFGNTIYF,TGTGCCAGCAGACCCGACCGGGGTTTCGGAAACACCATATATTTT
TRBJ2-3,TRBV11-3,NA,NA,CASSFGGSTDTQYF,TGTGCCAGCAGCTTTGGGGGGAGCACAGATACGCAGTATTTT
TRBJ1-5,TRBV5-1,NA,NA,CASSLGRGGRSNQPQHF,TGCGCCAGCAGCTTGGGCAGGGGAGGGAGGAGCAATCAGCCCCAGCATTTT
TRBJ1-5,TRBV27,NA,NA,CASSLLSNNQPQHF,TGTGCCAGCAGTTTATTAAGTAACAATCAGCCCCAGCATTTT